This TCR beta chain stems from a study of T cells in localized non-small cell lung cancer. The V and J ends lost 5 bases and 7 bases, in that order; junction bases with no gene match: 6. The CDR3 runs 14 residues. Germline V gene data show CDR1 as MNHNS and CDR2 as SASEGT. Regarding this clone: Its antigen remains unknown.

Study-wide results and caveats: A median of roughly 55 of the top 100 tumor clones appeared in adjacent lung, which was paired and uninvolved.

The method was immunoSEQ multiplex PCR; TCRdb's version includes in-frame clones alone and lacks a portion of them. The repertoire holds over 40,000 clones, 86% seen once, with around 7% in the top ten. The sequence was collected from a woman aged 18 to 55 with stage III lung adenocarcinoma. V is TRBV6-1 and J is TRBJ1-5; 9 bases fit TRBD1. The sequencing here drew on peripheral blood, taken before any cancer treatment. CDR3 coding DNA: TGTGCCAGCAGTATGAGGGACAGGGAGCAGCCCCAGCATTTT. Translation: CASSMRDREQPQHF.